A single sample gave rise to the 13 T cell receptor beta chains below, sequenced in a study of technical replicates of blood from a few donors. Generated by immunoSEQ multiplex PCR, the TCRdb table keeps only in-frame clones and is missing some. The sample includes about 83,000 clones, approximately 94% of them seen just once. Sample: T cells isolated from PBMCs. Source of these receptors: a human donor in good health.

The V gene is TRBV19, the J gene TRBJ2-1; TRBD2 aligns across 12 bases. CDR1 and CDR2 (germline): LNHDA, SQIVND (reference sequence). This CDR3 has 17 amino acids. V gave up 4 bases and J gave up 9 bases; unmatched junction bases: 13. Here the CDR3 DNA reads TGTGCCAGTAGTAGAATCAGGAGACTAGCGGGGGCCGGTGAGCAGTTCTTC. This sequence encodes CASSRIRRLAGAGEQFF.

DNA of the CDR3: TGTGCCAGCAGTGACAACAGGGGGTTTCGCTACACCTTC. Its translation: CASSDNRGFRYTF. The chain recombines TRBV27 with TRBJ1-2; 8 bases map to TRBD1. The J segment lost 9 bases and the V segment lost 5 bases, leaving 8 bases of the junction unmatched. CDR3 size: 13 residues. Germline CDR1 is MNHEY and CDR2 is SMNVEV (reference sequence).

The rearrangement links TRBV11-3 to TRBJ1-2; D is unclear. In germline, CDR1 is SGHNT, CDR2 YENEEA. The V gene lost 3 bases and the J gene lost 2 bases, with 10 bases spanning the gap. The CDR3 consists of 14 residues. CDR3 region: CASSFRGANYGYTF. The CDR3 nucleotides are TGTGCCAGCAGCTTTCGGGGTGCGAACTATGGCTACACCTTC.

The chain is built from TRBV10-3 and TRBJ1-5, with a weak D call TRBD1 (5 bases). CDR1 is ENHRY, CDR2 SYGVKD, per germline. The V gene lost 6 bases and the J gene lost 6 bases, with 9 bases spanning the gap. CDR3 length: 12 amino acids. For the CDR3, the DNA is TGTGCCATCAGCGCCCAGGGTCAGCCCCAGCATTTT. Protein sequence: CAISAQGQPQHF.

The chain carries TRBV7-9 and TRBJ1-2; 8 bases are a match to TRBD1. This CDR3 comprises 17 residues. Germline-derived CDR1 and CDR2 are SEHNR and FQNEAQ (reference sequence). V shed 5 bases and J 5 bases; nucleotides not matched to a gene: 16. The CDR3 bases are TGTGCCAGCAGCCTTTTGACTGACCAGGGGGCAGGTTATGGCTACACCTTC. Its translation is CASSLLTDQGAGYGYTF.

This rearrangement joins TRBV4-1 to TRBJ1-2; 10 bases map to TRBD1. J was trimmed by 5 bases and V by 5 bases; bases with no gene match: 2. The CDR3 loop spans 13 amino acids. Looked up from germline, CDR1 is MGHRA and CDR2 is YSYEKL. DNA of the CDR3: TGCGCCAGCAGCGGACAGGGGGGGTATGGCTACACCTTC. It specifies CASSGQGGYGYTF.

This chain joins TRBV2 and TRBJ1-5, with D unclear. Germline loops: CDR1 SNHLY, CDR2 FYNNEI. The CDR3 consists of 15 residues. V was trimmed by 2 bases and J by 0 bases, leaving 8 bases between them. The CDR3 coding sequence is TGTGCCAGCAGTGAAAATAGCGGTAGCAATCAGCCCCAGCATTTT. This codes for CASSENSGSNQPQHF.

The chain is built from TRBV19 and TRBJ2-2; the match to TRBD1 covers 9 bases. After removal of 9 bases from V and 6 bases from J, the junction contained 11 bases not matched to a gene. The germline CDR1 and CDR2 sequences are LNHDA and SQIVND (reference sequence). CDR3 length: 15 residues. CDR3 in amino acids: CASRDGQGYAGELFF. The DNA of the CDR3 is TGTGCCAGCCGGGACGGACAGGGGTATGCCGGGGAGCTGTTTTTT.

The gene calls are TRBV7-9 and TRBJ2-7, with D possibly being TRBD2 (7 bases). The germline CDR1 and CDR2 sequences are SEHNR and FQNEAQ (reference sequence). V shed 0 bases and J shed 5 bases, with 17 bases lying between them. The CDR3 totals 16 residues. The CDR3 coding sequence is TGTGCCAGCAGCTTAGCGCTGAGGGGGGGCGCGGACGAGCAGTACTTC. Translated: CASSLALRGGADEQYF.

The chain couples TRBV7-9 to TRBJ2-7; D ambiguous. CDR3 length: 13 residues. Trimming pared 5 bases from V and 3 bases from J, leaving 11 bases between. From germline, CDR1 is SEHNR and CDR2 FQNEAQ (reference sequence). The CDR3 bases are TGTGCCAGCAGCCCTGCGCACTTCTACGAGCAGTACTTC. Translated: CASSPAHFYEQYF.

This chain joins TRBV18 and TRBJ1-5; no clear D gene. Germline loops: CDR1 KGHSH, CDR2 LQKENI. The ends were cut back, 3 bases at V and 2 bases at J, with 8 bases in the middle. The CDR3 is made up of 14 amino acids. The CDR3 sequence is CASSPDGGNQPQHF. The CDR3 DNA reads TGTGCCAGCTCACCGGACGGGGGCAATCAGCCCCAGCATTTT.

The gene calls are TRBV2 and TRBJ1-5, with 8 bases aligning to TRBD1. CDR1 and CDR2 (germline): SNHLY, FYNNEI. The trim removed 6 bases at V and 5 bases at J, leaving 9 bases unmatched. The length of the CDR3 is 15 residues. The CDR3 sequence is CASRGGLTGDQPQHF. The DNA of the CDR3 is TGTGCCAGCAGGGGTGGGCTGACAGGGGATCAGCCCCAGCATTTT.

This clone was detected once. The chain joins TRBV6-1 to TRBJ2-7; 9 positions agree with TRBD1. V was pared by 6 bases and J by 2 bases, with 8 bases of the junction left unmatched. Germline-derived CDR1 and CDR2 are MNHNS and SASEGT. The CDR3 contains 15 residues. CDR3 in DNA: TGTGCCAGCAGGCCTGGACAGGGGCCGACCTACGAGCAGTACTTC. Protein: CASRPGQGPTYEQYF.